Presented here are 14 T cell receptor beta chains from one specimen sequenced in a study of human CD8 memory T cell subsets (TCRdb year 2020). Sequencing instrument: NextSeq 550. A Human TCR Profiling Kit was used to prepare UMI-labeled 5' RACE TCRbeta libraries. Reprocessed by TCRdb, the reads give a single entry per CDR3 protein sequence, without DNA. The data table for this sample lists about 5,600 distinct CDR3 sequences. About 30% of the sample is in the top ten clones. What was sequenced was CD8+ effector memory T cells (TEM) sorted from PBMCs. The sample's cell subset or site label, in plain terms: effector memory CD8 T cells, CCR7- CD45RO+ CD95+. These receptors were taken from a human donor in good health.

The V and J genes are TRBV12-3 or TRBV12-4 and TRBJ2-1; TCRdb reports TRBD1, a call that lacks DNA to check it against. This CDR3 spans 15 amino acids. CDR3 sequence reads: CASTLGGYSYNEQFF.

The chain employs TRBV5-5 and TRBJ1-1. Per germline, CDR1 SGHKS and CDR2 YYEKEE (reference sequence). The CDR3 length is 14 residues. The CDR3 spells CASSLGSLNAEAFF.

The V call is TRBV30, the J call TRBJ2-7. Germline V gene lookup returns CDR1 GTSNPN and CDR2 SVGIG (reference sequence). This CDR3 has 14 amino acids. CDR3 amino acids: CAWRITGGSYEQYF.

V usage is TRBV12-3 or TRBV12-4 and J usage is TRBJ1-4; checking the TCRdb D call of TRBD1 is not possible without DNA. This CDR3 spans 14 amino acids. CDR3 residues: CASSFGPGREKLFF.

Considering frequency, this clonotype is medium-sized. This rearrangement joins TRBV6-2 or TRBV6-3 to TRBJ1-1; TCRdb indicates TRBD1, and absent DNA this call remains unverified. CDR1 is MNHEY and CDR2 is SVGEGT in the germline V gene. The CDR3 sequence is 12 residues long. CDR3 region: CASGQPITEAFF.

V and J are TRBV11-3 and TRBJ2-2; TCRdb's D call, TRBD2, is unchecked because there is no DNA. The CDR3 length is 16 residues. In germline, CDR1 is SGHNT, CDR2 YENEEA. This chain's CDR3 is CASSPSPGLNTGELFF.

The chain uses TRBV20-1 and TRBJ2-1; TCRdb designates TRBD1, a call that cannot be tested without DNA. The germline CDR1 and CDR2 sequences are DFQATT and SNEGSKA (reference sequence). CDR3 length: 15 amino acids. The CDR3 is CSASITGGDYNEQFF.

This CDR3 reads CASSRDTLNTEAFF. The chain combines TRBV7-6 with TRBJ1-1; TCRdb calls TRBD1, which cannot be checked without DNA. Germline V lookup: CDR1 SGHVS, CDR2 FNYEAQ. The CDR3 covers 14 residues.

V and J are TRBV27 and TRBJ2-1. The CDR3 runs to 14 residues. Germline V gene sequence: CDR1 MNHEY, CDR2 SMNVEV (reference sequence). CDR3 protein: CASSYLRDYNEQFF.

The CDR3 spells CSARDFRRTYDSYEQYF. This rearrangement joins TRBV20-1 to TRBJ2-7; the TRBD2 assignment by TCRdb is unverifiable without DNA. The CDR3 consists of 17 residues. Germline CDR1 is DFQATT and CDR2 is SNEGSKA (reference sequence).

The genes are TRBV5-1 and TRBJ2-7; lacking DNA, the TRBD2 call made by TCRdb goes unchecked. The V gene's germline CDR1 is SGHRS and CDR2 YFSETQ. The CDR3 contains 14 residues. The CDR3 loop reads CASSLVGPIYEQYF.

According to its frequency, this clonotype is medium-sized (0.01 to 0.1%). The CDR3 sequence: CASSDGTSGSTDTQYF. The chain couples TRBV6-4 to TRBJ2-3; there is no DNA to check the TCRdb D call of TRBD2. The CDR3 runs 16 residues. The V gene's germline CDR1 is MRHNA and CDR2 SNTAGT.

In terms of frequency, this clonotype is large (0.1 to 1%). The chain employs TRBV12-3 or TRBV12-4 and TRBJ2-3. CDR3 length: 16 amino acids. CDR3 protein: CASSLPPSRGTDTQYF.

The chain uses TRBV11-2 and TRBJ2-3; TCRdb reports TRBD2, a call that lacks DNA to check it against. Per the germline V gene, CDR1 is SGHAT and CDR2 is FQNNGV. The CDR3 loop spans 18 amino acids. CDR3 protein: CASSLGGTTSGLTDTQYF.